This TCR beta chain appears in the sequencing data of a study of blood T cell repertoires in COVID-19. Study as a whole: Acute and convalescent COVID-19 specimens originated in the United States, Italy and Spain.

The CDR3 spans 14 residues. Germline trimming cut 0 bases from V and 4 bases from J; bases unmatched to any gene: 4. The germline V gene encodes CDR1 SQVTM and CDR2 ANQGSEA. As handled by the study authors: Nucleated cell number was recorded as an estimate derived from reference gene primer amplification. Method: immunoSEQ multiplex PCR; TCRdb's copy keeps in-frame clones and lacks some. V and J calls and clone size come straight from that table; D and trimming were deduced from the DNA. This table has about 170,000 clones, 65% to 85% appearing once. The chain carries TRBV29-1 and TRBJ2-7; TRBD1 aligns across 9 bases. The specimen sequenced was peripheral blood. The sequence was obtained from a human donor with acute or convalescent COVID-19. The donor label of this sample is uncertain. CDR3 region: CSVEEGGQGYEQYF. The DNA for the CDR3 is TGCAGCGTTGAAGAGGGAGGACAGGGGTACGAGCAGTACTTC.